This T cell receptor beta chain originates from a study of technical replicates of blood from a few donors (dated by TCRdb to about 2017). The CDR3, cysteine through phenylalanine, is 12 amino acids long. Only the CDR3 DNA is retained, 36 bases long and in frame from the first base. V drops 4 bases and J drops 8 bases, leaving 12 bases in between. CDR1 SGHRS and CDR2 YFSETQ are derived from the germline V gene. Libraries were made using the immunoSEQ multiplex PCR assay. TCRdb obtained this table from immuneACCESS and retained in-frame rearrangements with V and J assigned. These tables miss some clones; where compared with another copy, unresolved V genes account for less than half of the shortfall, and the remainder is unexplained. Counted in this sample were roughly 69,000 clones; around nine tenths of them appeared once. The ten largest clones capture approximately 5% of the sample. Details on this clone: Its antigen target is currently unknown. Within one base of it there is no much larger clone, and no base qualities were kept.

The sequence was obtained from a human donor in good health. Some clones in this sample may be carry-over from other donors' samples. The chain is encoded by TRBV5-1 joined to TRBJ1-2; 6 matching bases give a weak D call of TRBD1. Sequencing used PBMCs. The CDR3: CASSANRDGYTF. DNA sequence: TGCGCCAGCAGCGCTAACAGGGACGGCTACACCTTC.